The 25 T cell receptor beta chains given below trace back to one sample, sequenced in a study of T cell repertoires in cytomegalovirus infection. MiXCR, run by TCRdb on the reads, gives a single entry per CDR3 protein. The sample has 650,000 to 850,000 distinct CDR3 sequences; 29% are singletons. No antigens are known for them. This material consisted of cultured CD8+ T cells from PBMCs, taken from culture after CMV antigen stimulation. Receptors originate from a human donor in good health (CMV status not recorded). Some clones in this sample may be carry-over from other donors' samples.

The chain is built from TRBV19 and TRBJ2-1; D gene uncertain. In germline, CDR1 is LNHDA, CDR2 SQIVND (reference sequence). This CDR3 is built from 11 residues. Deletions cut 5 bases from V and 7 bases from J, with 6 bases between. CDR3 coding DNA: TGTGCCAGTAGTGTTCAAAATGAGCAGTTCTTC. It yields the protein CASSVQNEQFF.

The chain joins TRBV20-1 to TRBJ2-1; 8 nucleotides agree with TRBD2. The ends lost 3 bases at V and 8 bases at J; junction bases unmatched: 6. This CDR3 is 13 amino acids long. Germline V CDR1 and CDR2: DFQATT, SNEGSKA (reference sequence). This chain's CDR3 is CSARGTSLHEQFF. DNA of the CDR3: TGCAGTGCTAGGGGGACTAGTCTACATGAGCAGTTCTTC.

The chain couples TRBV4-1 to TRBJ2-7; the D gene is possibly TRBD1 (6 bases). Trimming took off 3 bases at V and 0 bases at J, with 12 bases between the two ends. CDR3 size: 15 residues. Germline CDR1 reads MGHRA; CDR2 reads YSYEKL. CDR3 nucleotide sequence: TGCGCCAGCAGCCAGGTAGGACAGAGCTCCTACGAGCAGTACTTC. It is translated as CASSQVGQSSYEQYF.

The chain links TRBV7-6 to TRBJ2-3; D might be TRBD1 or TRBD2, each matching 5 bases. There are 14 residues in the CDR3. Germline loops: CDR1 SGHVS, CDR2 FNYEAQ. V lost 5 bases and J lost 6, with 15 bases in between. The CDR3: CASSPRPRGDTQYF. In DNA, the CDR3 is TGTGCCAGCAGCCCCAGACCTCGGGGCGATACGCAGTATTTT.

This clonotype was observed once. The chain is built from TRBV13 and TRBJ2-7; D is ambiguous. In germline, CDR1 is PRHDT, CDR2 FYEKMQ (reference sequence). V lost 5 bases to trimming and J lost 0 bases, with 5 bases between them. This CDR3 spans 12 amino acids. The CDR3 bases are TGTGCCAGCAGCGAGAGCTCCTACGAGCAGTACTTC. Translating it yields CASSESSYEQYF.

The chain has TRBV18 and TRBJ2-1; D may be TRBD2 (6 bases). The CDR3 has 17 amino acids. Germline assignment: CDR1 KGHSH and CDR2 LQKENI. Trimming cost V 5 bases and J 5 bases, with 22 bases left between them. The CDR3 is CASSTLGTQITHNEQFF. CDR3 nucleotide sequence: TGTGCCAGCTCAACTCTGGGGACTCAAATCACACACAATGAGCAGTTCTTC.

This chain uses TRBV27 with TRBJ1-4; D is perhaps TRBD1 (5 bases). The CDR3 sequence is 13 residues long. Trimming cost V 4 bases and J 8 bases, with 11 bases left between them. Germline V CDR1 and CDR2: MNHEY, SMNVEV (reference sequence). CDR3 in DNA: TGTGCCAGCAGTTGGGGGAAGGAGGAAAAACTGTTTTTT. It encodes CASSWGKEEKLFF. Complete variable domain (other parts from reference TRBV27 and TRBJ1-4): EAQVTQNPRYLITVTGKKLTVTCSQNMNHEYMSWYRQDPGLGLRQIYYSMNVEVTDKGDVPEGYKVSRKEKRNFPLILESPSPNQTSLYFCASSWGKEEKLFFGSGTQLSVL.

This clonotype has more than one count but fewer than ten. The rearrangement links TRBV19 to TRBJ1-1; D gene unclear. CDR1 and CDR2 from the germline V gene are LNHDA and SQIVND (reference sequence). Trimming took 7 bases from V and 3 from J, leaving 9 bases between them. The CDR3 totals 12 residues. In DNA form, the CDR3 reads TGTGCCAGTAAAGGGTTGGACACTGAAGCTTTCTTT. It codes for CASKGLDTEAFF.

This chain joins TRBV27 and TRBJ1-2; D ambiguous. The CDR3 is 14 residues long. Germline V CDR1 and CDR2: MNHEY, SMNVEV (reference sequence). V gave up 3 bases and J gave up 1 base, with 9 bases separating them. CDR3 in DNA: TGTGCCAGCAGTTTTACGGATCATAACTATGGCTACACCTTC. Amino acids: CASSFTDHNYGYTF.

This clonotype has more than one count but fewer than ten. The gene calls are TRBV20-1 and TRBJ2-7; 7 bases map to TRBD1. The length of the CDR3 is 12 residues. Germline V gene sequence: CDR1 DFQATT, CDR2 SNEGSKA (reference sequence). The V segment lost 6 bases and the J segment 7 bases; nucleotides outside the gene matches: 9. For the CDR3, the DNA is TGCAGTGCAACCTACAGGGGTTGGGAGCAGTACTTC. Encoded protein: CSATYRGWEQYF.

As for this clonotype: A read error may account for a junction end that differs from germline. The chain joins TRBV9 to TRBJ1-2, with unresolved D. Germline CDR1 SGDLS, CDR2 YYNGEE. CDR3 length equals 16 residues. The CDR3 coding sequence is TGTGCCAGCAGCCCTCTTAGGGCGGTACCCCACTACGGCTACACCTTC. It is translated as CASSPLRAVPHYGYTF.

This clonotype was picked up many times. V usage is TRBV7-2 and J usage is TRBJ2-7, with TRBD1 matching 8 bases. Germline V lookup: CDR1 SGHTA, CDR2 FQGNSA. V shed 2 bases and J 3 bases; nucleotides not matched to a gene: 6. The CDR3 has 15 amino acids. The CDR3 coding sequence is TGTGCCAGCAGCTTAAAAGGGACAGGAGACTACGAGCAGTACGTC. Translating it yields CASSLKGTGDYEQYV.

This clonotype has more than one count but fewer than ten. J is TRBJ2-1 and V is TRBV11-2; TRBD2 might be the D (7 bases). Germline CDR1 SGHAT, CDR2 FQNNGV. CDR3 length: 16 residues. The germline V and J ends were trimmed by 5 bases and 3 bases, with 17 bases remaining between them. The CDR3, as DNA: TGTGCCAGCAGCCCCCCACGCGGGGGCCTCTACAATGAGCAGTTCTTC. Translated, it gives CASSPPRGGLYNEQFF.

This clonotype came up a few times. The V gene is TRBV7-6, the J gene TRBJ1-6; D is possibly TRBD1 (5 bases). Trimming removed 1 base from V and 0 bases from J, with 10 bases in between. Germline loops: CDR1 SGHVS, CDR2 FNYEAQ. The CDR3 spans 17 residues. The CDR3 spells CASSLGWDLSYNSPLHF. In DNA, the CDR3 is TGTGCCAGCAGCTTAGGATGGGACCTCTCCTATAATTCACCCCTCCACTTT. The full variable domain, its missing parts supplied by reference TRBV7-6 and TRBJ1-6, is GAGVSQSPRYKVTKRGQDVALRCDPISGHVSLYWYRQALGQGPEFLTYFNYEAQQDKSGLPNDRFSAERPEGSISTLTIQRTEQRDSAMYRCASSLGWDLSYNSPLHFGNGTRLTVT.

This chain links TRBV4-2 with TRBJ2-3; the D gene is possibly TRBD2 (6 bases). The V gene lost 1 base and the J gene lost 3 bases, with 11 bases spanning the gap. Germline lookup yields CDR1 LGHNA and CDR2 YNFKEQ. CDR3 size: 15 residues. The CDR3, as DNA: TGTGCCAGCAGCCAAGGGGCCCGGGGGACAGATACGCAGTATTTT. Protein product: CASSQGARGTDTQYF.

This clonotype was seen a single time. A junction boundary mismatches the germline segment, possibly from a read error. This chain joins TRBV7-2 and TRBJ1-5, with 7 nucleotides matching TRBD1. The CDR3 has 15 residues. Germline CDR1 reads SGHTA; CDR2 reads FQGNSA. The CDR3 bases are TGTGCCAGCGGCTTAGGTCAGGGGGGCAATCAGCCCCAGCATTTT. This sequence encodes CASGLGQGGNQPQHF.

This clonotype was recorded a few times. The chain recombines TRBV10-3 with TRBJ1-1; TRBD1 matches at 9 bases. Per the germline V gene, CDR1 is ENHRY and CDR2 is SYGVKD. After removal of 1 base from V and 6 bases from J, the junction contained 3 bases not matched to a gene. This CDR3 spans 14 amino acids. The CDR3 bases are TGTGCCATCAGTGAGTGGGACAGGGCCCCTGAAGCTTTCTTT. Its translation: CAISEWDRAPEAFF.

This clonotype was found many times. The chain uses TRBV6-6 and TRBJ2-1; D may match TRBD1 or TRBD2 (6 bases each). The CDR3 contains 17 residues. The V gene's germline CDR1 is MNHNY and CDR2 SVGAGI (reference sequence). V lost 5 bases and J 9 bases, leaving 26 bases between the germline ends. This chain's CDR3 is CASSRLFRRGASPEQFF. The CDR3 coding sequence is TGTGCCAGCAGTCGCCTCTTTAGGAGGGGGGCCTCTCCTGAGCAGTTCTTC.

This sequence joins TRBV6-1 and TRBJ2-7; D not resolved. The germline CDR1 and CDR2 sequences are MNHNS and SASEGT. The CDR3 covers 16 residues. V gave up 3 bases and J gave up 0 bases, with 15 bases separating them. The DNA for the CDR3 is TGTGCCAGCAGTGATGGCGGTCTCCCGAGCTCCTACGAGCAGTACTTC. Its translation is CASSDGGLPSSYEQYF.

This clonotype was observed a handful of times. CDR3 sequence reads: CASSLRERAGNTIYF. DNA of the CDR3: TGTGCCAGCAGCTTAAGGGAGAGAGCTGGAAACACCATATATTTT. This chain connects TRBV7-9 to TRBJ1-3; D is uncertain. The CDR3 extends over 15 amino acids. V was cut by 2 bases and J by 2 bases, with 10 bases left in between. From germline, CDR1 is SEHNR and CDR2 FQNEAQ (reference sequence).

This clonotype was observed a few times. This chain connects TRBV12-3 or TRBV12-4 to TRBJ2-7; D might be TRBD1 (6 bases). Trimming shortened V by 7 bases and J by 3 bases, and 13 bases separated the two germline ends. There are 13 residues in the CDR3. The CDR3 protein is CASTPPDSYEQYV. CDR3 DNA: TGTGCCAGCACCCCCCCGGACAGCTACGAGCAGTACGTC.

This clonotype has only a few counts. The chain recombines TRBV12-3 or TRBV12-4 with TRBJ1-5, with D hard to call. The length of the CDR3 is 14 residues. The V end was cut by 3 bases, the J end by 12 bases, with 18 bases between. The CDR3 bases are TGTGCCAGCAGTTTTCAAGTGGGGTCGGGGTTCCAGCATTTT. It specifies CASSFQVGSGFQHF.

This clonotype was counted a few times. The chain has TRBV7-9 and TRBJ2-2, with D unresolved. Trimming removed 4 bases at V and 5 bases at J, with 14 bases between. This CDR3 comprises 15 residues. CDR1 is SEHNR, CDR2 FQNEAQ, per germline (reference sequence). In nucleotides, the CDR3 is TGTGCCAGCAGCTCTACGGGCGTTATTACCGGGGAGCTGTTTTTT. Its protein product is CASSSTGVITGELFF.

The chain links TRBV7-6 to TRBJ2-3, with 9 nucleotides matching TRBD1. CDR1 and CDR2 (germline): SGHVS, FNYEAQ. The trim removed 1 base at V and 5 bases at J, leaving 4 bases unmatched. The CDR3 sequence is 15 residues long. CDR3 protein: CASSLVTGGRDTQYF. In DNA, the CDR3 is TGTGCCAGCAGCTTAGTTACAGGGGGCCGAGATACGCAGTATTTT. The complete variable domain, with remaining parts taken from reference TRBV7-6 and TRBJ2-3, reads GAGVSQSPRYKVTKRGQDVALRCDPISGHVSLYWYRQALGQGPEFLTYFNYEAQQDKSGLPNDRFSAERPEGSISTLTIQRTEQRDSAMYRCASSLVTGGRDTQYFGPGTRLTVL.

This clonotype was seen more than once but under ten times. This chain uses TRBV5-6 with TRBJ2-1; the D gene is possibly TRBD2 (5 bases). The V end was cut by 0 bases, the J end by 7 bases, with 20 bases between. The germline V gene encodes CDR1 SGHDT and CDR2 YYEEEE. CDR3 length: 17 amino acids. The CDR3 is CASSLEVWLVGGNEQFF. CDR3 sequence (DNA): TGTGCCAGCAGCTTGGAGGTATGGCTAGTCGGCGGGAATGAGCAGTTCTTC.